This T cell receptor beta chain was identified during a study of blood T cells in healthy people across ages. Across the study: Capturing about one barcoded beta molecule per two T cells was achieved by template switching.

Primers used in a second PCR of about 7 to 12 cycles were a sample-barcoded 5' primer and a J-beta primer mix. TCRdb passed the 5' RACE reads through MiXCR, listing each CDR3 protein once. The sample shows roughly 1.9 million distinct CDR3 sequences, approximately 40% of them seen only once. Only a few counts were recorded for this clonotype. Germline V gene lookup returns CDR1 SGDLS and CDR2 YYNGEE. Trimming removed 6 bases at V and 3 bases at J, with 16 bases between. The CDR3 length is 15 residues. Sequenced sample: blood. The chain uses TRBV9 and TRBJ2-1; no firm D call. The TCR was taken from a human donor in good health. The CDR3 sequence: CASTKNTDFYNEQFF. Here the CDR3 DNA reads TGTGCCAGCACAAAGAACACAGATTTCTACAATGAGCAGTTCTTC.